The sequence of this TCR beta chain was determined in a study of Tregs in tolerant kidney transplant recipients. General observations from the study: Tregs expanded with activated donor B cells seemed most donor-specific.

The data were produced by immunoSEQ multiplex PCR, yet TCRdb's version contains in-frame clones alone and is incomplete. The repertoire has 240,000 or so clones, approximately 83% of them found once; the top ten carry about 0.64%. CD4+CD25+CD127- Tregs, CD4+CD25- non-Tregs, CD4 and CD8 cells were sorted. About this clone itself: What it binds is unknown.

Trimming cost V 4 bases and J 3 bases; bases outside gene matches: 16. From germline, CDR1 is ENHRY and CDR2 SYGVKD. This CDR3 is built from 18 residues. The chain carries TRBV10-3 and TRBJ2-3; 7 nucleotides align to TRBD1. The sequencing sample was made of CD4+ T cells from blood. This clonotype originated in a human donor in good health. The CDR3 DNA sequence: TGTGCCATCAGTGGCCTCCCAGGGACAGTGAGGTGGACAGATACGCAGTATTTT. It codes for CAISGLPGTVRWTDTQYF.